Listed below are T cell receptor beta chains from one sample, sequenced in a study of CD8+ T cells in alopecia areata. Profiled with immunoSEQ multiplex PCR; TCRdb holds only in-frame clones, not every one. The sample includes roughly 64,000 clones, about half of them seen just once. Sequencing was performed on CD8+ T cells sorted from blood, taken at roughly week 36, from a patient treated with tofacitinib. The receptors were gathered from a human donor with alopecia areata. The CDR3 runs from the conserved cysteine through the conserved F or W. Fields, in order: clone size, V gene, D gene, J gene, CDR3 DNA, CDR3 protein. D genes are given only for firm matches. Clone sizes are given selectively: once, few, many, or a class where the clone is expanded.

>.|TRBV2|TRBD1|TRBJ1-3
TGTGCCATCACCGGGACAGTGAGGAACACCATATATTTT
CAITGTVRNTIYF
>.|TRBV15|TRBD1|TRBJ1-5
TGTGCCACCAGCAGAGCGGAGGGACAGGGACATCAGCCCCAGCATTTT
CATSRAEGQGHQPQHF
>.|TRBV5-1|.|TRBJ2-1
TGCGCCAGCAGCTCCTTAGACATTATTCGAAGCAATGAGCAGTTCTTC
CASSSLDIIRSNEQFF
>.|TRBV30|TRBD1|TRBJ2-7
TGTGCCTGGAGTGTAGGGACAGGCGGCGAGCAGTACTTC
CAWSVGTGGEQYF
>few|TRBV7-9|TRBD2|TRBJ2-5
TGTGCCAGCAGCCCTTGGCCGGGAGGCCGGCCAGGGACCCAGTACTTC
CASSPWPGGRPGTQYF
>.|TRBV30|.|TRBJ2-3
TGTGCCTGGAGTGGCGGGACACTTAGCACAGATACGCAGTATTTT
CAWSGGTLSTDTQYF
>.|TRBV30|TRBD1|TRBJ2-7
TGTGCCTGGAGCGCCGGGACAGAGTTCTACGAGCAGTACTTC
CAWSAGTEFYEQYF
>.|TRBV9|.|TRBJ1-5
TGTGCCAGCAGCCCCTGGGGGAGCGCTCAGCCCCAGCATTTT
CASSPWGSAQPQHF
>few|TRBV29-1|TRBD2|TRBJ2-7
TGCAGCGTTGAGTTTCTAGCGGGAGTCGAGTACGAGCAGTACTTC
CSVEFLAGVEYEQYF
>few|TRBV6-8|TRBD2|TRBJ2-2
TGTGCCAGCAGTCCCCCAGGAGGTAGCGGGACGCCGTACACCGGGGAGCTGTTTTTT
CASSPPGGSGTPYTGELFF
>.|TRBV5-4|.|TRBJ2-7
TGTGCCAGCAGCTTGGACAGAGGCTACGATGCGCAGTACTTC
CASSLDRGYDAQYF
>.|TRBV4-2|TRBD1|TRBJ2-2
TGTGCCAGCAGCCTCGCGACAGGGTTGGACGGGGAGCTGTTTTTT
CASSLATGLDGELFF
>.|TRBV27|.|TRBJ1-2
TGTGCCAGCAGTTTAACTCAACAGGGCTATGGCTACACCTTC
CASSLTQQGYGYTF
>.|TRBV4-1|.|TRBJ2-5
TGCGCCAGCAGCCAAGATGGCGGAGGGGCGGAGACCCAGTACTTC
CASSQDGGGAETQYF
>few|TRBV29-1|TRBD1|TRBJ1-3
TGCAGCGTTGAGTCCCAGGGGGCTGGAAACACCATATATTTT
CSVESQGAGNTIYF
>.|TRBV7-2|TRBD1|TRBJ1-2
TGTGCCAGCAGCCCCAGAGGACAGGGGAACTATGGCTACACCTTC
CASSPRGQGNYGYTF
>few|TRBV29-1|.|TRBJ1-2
TGCAGCGTTGATGGGGGCCCTGGCTACACCTTC
CSVDGGPGYTF
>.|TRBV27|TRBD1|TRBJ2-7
TGTGCCAGTACCGGGACAGGGTCCCACGAGCAGTACTTC
CASTGTGSHEQYF
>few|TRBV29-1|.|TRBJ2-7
TGCAGCGTTGTCATACAGGGTCTTCCCTCCGAGCAGTACTTC
CSVVIQGLPSEQYF
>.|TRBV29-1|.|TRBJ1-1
TGCAGCGTTGGTTGGTTTGAAGCTTTCTTT
CSVGWFEAFF
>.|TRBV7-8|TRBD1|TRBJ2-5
TGTGCCAGCAGCCCATGGACAGGGTTTGAGACCCAGTACTTC
CASSPWTGFETQYF
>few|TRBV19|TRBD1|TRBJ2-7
TGTGCCAGTACACAACAGGGGGCGGGCGAGCAGTACTTC
CASTQQGAGEQYF
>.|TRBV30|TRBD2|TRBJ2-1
TGTGCCTGGAGCCAACTAGCGGGAGGGCGAGGGTACAATGAGCAGTTCTTC
CAWSQLAGGRGYNEQFF
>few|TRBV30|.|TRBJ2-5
TGTGCCTGGAGTCAGGCGTCCGGAGAGACCCAGTACTTC
CAWSQASGETQYF
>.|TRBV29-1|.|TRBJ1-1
TGCAGCGTTGTATTCCCAGGGTTAACGAGGAACACTGAAGCTTTCTTT
CSVVFPGLTRNTEAFF
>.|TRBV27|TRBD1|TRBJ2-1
TGTGCCAGCAGCTCCCCGACAGGGATCGGAGATGAGCAGTTCTTC
CASSSPTGIGDEQFF
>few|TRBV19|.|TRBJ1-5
TGTGCCAGTAGGGGCGAACACGTTAGCAATCAGCCCCAGCATTTT
CASRGEHVSNQPQHF
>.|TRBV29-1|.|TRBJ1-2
TGCAGCGTTGGTGGAGGGAGCTATGGCTACACCTTC
CSVGGGSYGYTF
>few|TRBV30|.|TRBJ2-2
TGTGCCTGGAGTACAGGAGACACCGGGGAGCTGTTTTTT
CAWSTGDTGELFF
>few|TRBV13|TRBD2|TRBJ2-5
TGTGCCAGCAGCTTAGAACTAGCGGGAGGCCAAGAGACCCAGTACTTC
CASSLELAGGQETQYF
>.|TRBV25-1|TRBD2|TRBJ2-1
TGTGCCAGCAGTGCCTCCGGGACTAGCGGGTACAATGAGCAGTTCTTC
CASSASGTSGYNEQFF